This TCR beta chain is drawn from a study of vaccination effects on CD4 cells after COVID-19. Unmatched junction bases numbered 1, after V lost 2 bases and J lost 3 bases. The CDR3 sequence is 15 residues long. Germline V gene lookup returns CDR1 SEHNR and CDR2 FQNEAQ (reference sequence). Viral peptide pool expansion of antigen-specific CD4+ T cells preceded sequencing in the ViraFEST assay. With approximately 9 days of culture completed, CD4+ T cells were isolated. Two-dose vaccination with either BNT162b2 or mRNA-1273 was given to the participants. They grew roughly 2 million PBMC in each well, adding about 9.5 IU/ml IL-2 and approximately 9.2 ug/ml peptides. In this sample, this clone turned up a few times. Its antigen is not identified. This table comes from immunoSEQ multiplex PCR, and its TCRdb copy is limited to in-frame clones, with some not included. The data hold some 30,000 clones, with roughly 85% observed a single time.

The chain joins TRBV7-9 to TRBJ2-3; TRBD1 matches 11 bases. The clonotype comes from a human donor who received a COVID-19 vaccine. Some clones in this sample may be carry-over from other donors' samples. The source material was CD4+ T cells from PBMCs cultured with HCoV-NL63 spike peptides, sampled after COVID-19 vaccination. The CDR3 DNA reads TGTGCCAGCAGCTTAAGGGACAGGGGGACAGATACGCAGTATTTT. It encodes CASSLRDRGTDTQYF.